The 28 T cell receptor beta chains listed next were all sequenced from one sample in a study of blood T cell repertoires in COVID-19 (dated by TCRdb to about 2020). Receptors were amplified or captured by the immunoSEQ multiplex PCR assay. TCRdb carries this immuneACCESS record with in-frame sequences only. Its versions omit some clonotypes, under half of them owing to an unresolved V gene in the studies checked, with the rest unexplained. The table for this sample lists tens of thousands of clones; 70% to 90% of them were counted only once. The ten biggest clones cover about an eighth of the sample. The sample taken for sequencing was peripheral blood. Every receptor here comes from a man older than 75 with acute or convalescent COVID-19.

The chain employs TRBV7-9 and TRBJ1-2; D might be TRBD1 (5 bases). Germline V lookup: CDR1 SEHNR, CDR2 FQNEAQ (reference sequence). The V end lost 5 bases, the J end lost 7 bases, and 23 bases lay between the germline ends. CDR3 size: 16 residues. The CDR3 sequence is CASSPLGGALPIGYTF. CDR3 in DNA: TGTGCCAGCAGCCCCCTAGGAGGGGCCCTACCCATTGGCTACACCTTC.

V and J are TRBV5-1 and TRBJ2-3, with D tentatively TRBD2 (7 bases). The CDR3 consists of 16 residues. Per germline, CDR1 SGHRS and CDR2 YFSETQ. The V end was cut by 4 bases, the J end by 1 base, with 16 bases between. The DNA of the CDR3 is TGCGCCAGCAGCCCGGGGGGCGGGGGTCGCACAGATACGCAGTATTTT. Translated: CASSPGGGGRTDTQYF.

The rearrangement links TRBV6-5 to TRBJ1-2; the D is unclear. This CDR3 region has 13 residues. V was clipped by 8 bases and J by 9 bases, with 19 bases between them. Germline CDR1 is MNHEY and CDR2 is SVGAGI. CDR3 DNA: TGTGCCAGCTCTGGAGGGTCCAATAGGCGCTACACCTTC. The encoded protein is CASSGGSNRRYTF.

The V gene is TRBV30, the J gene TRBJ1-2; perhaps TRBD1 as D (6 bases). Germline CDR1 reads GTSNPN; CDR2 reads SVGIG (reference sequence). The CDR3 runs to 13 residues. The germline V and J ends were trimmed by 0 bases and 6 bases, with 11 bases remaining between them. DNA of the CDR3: TGTGCCTGGAGTGTACGGTCAGGGGATGGCTACACCTTC. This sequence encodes CAWSVRSGDGYTF.

The CDR3 DNA reads as TGTGCCAGCAGCCAATTACTAGCGGGCGGCACCGGGGAGCTGTTTTTT. It yields the protein CASSQLLAGGTGELFF. V usage is TRBV4-2 and J usage is TRBJ2-2; 9 bases agree with TRBD2. V shed 2 bases and J 4 bases; nucleotides not matched to a gene: 5. Germline V gives CDR1 LGHNA, CDR2 YNFKEQ. This CDR3 is built from 16 residues.

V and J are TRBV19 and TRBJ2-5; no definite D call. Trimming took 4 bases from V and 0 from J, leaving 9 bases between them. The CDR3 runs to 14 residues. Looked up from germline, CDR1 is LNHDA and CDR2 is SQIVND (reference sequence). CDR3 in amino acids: CASSTSAHQETQYF. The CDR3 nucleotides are TGTGCCAGTAGTACTAGTGCGCACCAAGAGACCCAGTACTTC. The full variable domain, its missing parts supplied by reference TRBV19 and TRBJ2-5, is DGGITQSPKYLFRKEGQNVTLSCEQNLNHDAMYWYRQDPGQGLRLIYYSQIVNDFQKGDIAEGYSVSREKKESFPLTVTSAQKNPTAFYLCASSTSAHQETQYFGPGTRLLVL.

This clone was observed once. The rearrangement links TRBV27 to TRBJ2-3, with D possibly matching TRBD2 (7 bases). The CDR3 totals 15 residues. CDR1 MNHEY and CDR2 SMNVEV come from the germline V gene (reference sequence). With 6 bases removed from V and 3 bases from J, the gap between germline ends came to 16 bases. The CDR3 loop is CASSLEGGSTDTQYF. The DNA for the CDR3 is TGTGCCAGCAGCTTGGAGGGGGGGTCAACAGATACGCAGTATTTT.

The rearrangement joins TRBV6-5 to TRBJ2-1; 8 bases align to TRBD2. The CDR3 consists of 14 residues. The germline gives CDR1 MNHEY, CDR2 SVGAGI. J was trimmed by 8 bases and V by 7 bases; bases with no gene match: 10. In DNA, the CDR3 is TGTGCCAGCAAGGTGTCCAGCGGGGGCGATGAGCAGTTCTTC. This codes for CASKVSSGGDEQFF.

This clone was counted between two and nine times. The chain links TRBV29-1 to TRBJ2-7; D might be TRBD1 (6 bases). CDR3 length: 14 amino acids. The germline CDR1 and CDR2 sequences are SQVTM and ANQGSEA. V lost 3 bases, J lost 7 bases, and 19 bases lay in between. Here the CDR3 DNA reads TGCAGCGTTGAGGCCGAACAGGGTGGCTTGGAGCAGTACTTC. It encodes CSVEAEQGGLEQYF.

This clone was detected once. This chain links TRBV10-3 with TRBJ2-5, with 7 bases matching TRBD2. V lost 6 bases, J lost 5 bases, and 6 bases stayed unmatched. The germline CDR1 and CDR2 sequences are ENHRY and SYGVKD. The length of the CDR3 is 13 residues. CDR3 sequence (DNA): TGTGCCATCAGGGCTAGCGGTAGGGAGACCCAGTACTTC. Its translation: CAIRASGRETQYF.

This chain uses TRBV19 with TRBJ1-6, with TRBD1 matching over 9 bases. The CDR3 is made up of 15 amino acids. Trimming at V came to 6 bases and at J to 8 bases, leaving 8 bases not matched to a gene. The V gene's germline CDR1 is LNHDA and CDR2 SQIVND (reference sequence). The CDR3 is CASRMSQGAHSPLHF. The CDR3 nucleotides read TGTGCCAGTAGAATGTCACAGGGGGCCCATTCACCCCTCCACTTT.

The CDR3 DNA follows: TGTGCCAGCAGCTTAGAGACAGGGAATCCCGAGCAGTACTTC. It translates to CASSLETGNPEQYF. The chain employs TRBV7-9 and TRBJ2-7; 7 nucleotides align to TRBD1. The CDR3 extends over 14 amino acids. Germline CDR1 reads SEHNR; CDR2 reads FQNEAQ (reference sequence). J was trimmed by 6 bases and V by 1 base; bases with no gene match: 6.

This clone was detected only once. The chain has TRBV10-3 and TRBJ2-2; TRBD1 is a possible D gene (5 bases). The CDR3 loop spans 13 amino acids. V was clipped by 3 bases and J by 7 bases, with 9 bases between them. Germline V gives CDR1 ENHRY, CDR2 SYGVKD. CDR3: CAISDRVGGELFF. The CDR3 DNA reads TGTGCCATCAGTGACAGGGTCGGCGGGGAGCTGTTTTTT.

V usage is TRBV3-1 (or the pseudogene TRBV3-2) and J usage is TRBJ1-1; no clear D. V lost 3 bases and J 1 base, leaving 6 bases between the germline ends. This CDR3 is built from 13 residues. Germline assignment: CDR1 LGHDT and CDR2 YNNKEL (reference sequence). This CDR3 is CASSQKRNTEAFF. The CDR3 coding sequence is TGTGCCAGCAGCCAGAAGAGGAACACTGAAGCTTTCTTT.

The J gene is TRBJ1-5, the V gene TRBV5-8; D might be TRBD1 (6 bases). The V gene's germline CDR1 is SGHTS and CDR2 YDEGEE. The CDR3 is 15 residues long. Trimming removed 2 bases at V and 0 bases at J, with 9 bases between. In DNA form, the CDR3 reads TGTGCCAGCAGCTTTACGACAGGTAGCAATCAGCCCCAGCATTTT. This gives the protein CASSFTTGSNQPQHF.

CDR3 residues: CSVDPGRRGLDTQYF. CDR3 DNA sequence: TGCAGCGTTGACCCCGGGAGAAGAGGGTTGGATACGCAGTATTTT. The V gene is TRBV29-1, the J gene TRBJ2-3, with D tentatively TRBD2 (6 bases). CDR1 SQVTM and CDR2 ANQGSEA come from the germline V gene. V was trimmed by 3 bases and J by 6 bases, leaving 19 bases between them. The CDR3 is made up of 15 amino acids.

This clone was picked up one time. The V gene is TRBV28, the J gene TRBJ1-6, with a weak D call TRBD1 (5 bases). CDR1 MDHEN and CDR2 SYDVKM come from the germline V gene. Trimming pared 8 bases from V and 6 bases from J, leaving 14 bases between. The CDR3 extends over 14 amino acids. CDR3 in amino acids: CASRGGRVNSPLHF. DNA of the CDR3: TGTGCCAGCCGGGGGGGTCGAGTTAATTCACCCCTCCACTTT.

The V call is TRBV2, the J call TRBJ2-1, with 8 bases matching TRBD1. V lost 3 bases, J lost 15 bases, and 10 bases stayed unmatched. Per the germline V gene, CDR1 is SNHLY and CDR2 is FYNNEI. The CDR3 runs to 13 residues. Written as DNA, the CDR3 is TGTGCCAGCAGTGACGGCCAGGGGGCCAAGGGGTTCTTC. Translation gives CASSDGQGAKGFF.

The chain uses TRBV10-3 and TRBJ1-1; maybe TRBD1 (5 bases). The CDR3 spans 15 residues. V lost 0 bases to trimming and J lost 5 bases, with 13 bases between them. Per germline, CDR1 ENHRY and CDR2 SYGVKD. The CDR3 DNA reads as TGTGCCATCAGTGAGTCCCCTGCAGGGCGGACTGAAGCTTTCTTT. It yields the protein CAISESPAGRTEAFF.

DNA for the CDR3: TGTGCCAGCTCACCAGTGCGGGGGCCCTCCTACGAGCAGTACTTC. This encodes CASSPVRGPSYEQYF. This chain connects TRBV18 to TRBJ2-7; a possible D gene is TRBD2 (7 bases). The CDR3 extends over 15 amino acids. Looked up from germline, CDR1 is KGHSH and CDR2 is LQKENI. V lost 2 bases and J lost 0, with 11 bases in between.

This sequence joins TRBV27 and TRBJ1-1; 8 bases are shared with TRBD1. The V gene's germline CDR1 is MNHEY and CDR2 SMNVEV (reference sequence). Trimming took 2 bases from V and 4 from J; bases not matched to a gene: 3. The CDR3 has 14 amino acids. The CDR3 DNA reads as TGTGCCAGCAGTTTACACAGGGGGGTCACTGAAGCTTTCTTT. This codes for CASSLHRGVTEAFF.

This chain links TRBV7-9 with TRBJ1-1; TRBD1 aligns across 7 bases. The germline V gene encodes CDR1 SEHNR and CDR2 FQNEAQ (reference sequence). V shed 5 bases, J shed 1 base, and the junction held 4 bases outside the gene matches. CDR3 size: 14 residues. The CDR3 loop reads CASSDDRANTEAFF. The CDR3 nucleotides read TGTGCCAGCAGCGATGACAGGGCGAACACTGAAGCTTTCTTT.

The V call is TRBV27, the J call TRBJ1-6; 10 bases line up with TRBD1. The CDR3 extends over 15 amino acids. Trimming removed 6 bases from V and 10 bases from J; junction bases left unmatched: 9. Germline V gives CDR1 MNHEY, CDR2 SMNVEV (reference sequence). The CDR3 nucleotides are TGTGCCAGCAGCCGTAAGACAGGGGGCATATCACCCCTCCACTTT. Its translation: CASSRKTGGISPLHF.

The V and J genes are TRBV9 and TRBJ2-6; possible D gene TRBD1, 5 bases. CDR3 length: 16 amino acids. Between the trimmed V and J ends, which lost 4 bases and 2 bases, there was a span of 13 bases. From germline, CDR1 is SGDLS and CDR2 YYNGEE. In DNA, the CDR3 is TGTGCCAGCAGCATACCAGGGATCCCTGGGGCCAACGTCCTGACTTTC. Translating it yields CASSIPGIPGANVLTF.

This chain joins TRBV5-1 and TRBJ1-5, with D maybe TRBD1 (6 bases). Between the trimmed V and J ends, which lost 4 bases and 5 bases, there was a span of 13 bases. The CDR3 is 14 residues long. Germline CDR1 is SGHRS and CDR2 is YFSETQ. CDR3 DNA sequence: TGCGCCAGCAGCCTAGGCCAGGGGCATCAGCCCCAGCATTTT. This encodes CASSLGQGHQPQHF.

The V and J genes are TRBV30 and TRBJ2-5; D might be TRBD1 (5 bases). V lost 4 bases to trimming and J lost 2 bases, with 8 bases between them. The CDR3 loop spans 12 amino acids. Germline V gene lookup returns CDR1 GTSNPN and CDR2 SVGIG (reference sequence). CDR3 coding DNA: TGTGCCTGGACCCGGACACAAGAGACCCAGTACTTC. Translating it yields CAWTRTQETQYF. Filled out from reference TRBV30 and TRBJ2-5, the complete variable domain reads SQTIHQWPATLVQPVGSPLSLECTVEGTSNPNLYWYRQAAGRGLQLLFYSVGIGQISSEVPQNLSASRPQDRQFILSSKKLLLSDSGFYLCAWTRTQETQYFGPGTRLLVL.

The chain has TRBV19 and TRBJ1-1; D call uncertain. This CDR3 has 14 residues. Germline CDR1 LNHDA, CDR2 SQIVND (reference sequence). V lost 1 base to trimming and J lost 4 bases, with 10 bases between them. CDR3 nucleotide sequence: TGTGCCAGTAGTATAGTTGCGGGTAGCACTGAAGCTTTCTTT. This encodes CASSIVAGSTEAFF.

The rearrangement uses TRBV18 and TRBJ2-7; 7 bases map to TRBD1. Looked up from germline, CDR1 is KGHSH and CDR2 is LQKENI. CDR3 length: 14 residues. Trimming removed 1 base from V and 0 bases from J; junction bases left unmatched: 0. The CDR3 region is CASSPQGASYEQYF. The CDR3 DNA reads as TGTGCCAGCTCACCACAGGGGGCCTCCTACGAGCAGTACTTC.